The 6 T cell receptor beta chains given below trace back to one sample, sequenced in a study of CD8 T cells in Susac syndrome. Random hexamers served to reverse transcribe roughly 0.5 to 1 ug RNA. TCRdb re-derived calls from the immunoSEQ multiplex PCR reads in MiXCR, one entry per CDR3 protein. The profile shows about 150,000 distinct CDR3 sequences, 95% of them singletons. The sample comprised CD4+ T cells from PBMCs. Receptors originate from a human donor with Susac syndrome.

V usage is TRBV7-9 and J usage is TRBJ2-3; TRBD2 agrees at 14 bases. CDR1 is SEHNR, CDR2 FQNEAQ, per germline (reference sequence). The CDR3 has 15 amino acids. The V segment lost 8 bases and the J segment 2 bases; nucleotides outside the gene matches: 3. The CDR3: CASGTSGGSTDTQYF. For the CDR3, the DNA is TGTGCCAGCGGGACTAGCGGGGGATCCACAGATACGCAGTATTTT.

The chain links TRBV7-9 to TRBJ2-1, with 13 bases matching TRBD2. The CDR3 contains 15 residues. V shed 5 bases, J shed 8 bases, and the junction held 6 bases outside the gene matches. Germline V CDR1 and CDR2: SEHNR, FQNEAQ (reference sequence). The CDR3 protein is CASSPRLAGGHEQFF. For the CDR3, the DNA is TGTGCCAGCAGCCCACGACTAGCGGGGGGACATGAGCAGTTCTTC.

This clonotype appeared once. This CDR3 reads CSVRGYTYEQYF. The DNA for the CDR3 is TGCAGCGTTCGGGGCTATACCTACGAGCAGTACTTC. The chain recombines TRBV29-1 with TRBJ2-7; possibly TRBD1 or TRBD2 for D (5 bases each). Germline values: CDR1 SQVTM, CDR2 ANQGSEA. With 5 bases removed from V and 2 bases from J, the gap between germline ends came to 10 bases. The CDR3 contains 12 residues.

This rearrangement joins TRBV7-9 to TRBJ2-5; TRBD1 aligns across 8 bases. The CDR3 extends over 13 amino acids. The V gene end was trimmed by 10 bases and the J gene end by 4 bases; junction bases not matched to a gene: 8. Germline V gene data show CDR1 as SEHNR and CDR2 as FQNEAQ (reference sequence). CDR3 residues: CAKDREVGETQYF. The CDR3 nucleotides read TGTGCCAAGGACAGGGAGGTAGGAGAGACCCAGTACTTC.

The chain combines TRBV12-3 or TRBV12-4 with TRBJ2-1; 10 bases are shared with TRBD2. The CDR3 has 15 residues. With V trimmed by 2 bases and J by 9 bases, 7 bases remained unmatched. The CDR3 spells CASSLSGGAGFEQFF. The CDR3 bases are TGTGCCAGCAGTTTAAGCGGGGGGGCCGGTTTTGAGCAGTTCTTC.

The J gene is TRBJ2-7, the V gene TRBV2; a possible D gene is TRBD2 (6 bases). Looked up from germline, CDR1 is SNHLY and CDR2 is FYNNEI. V was cut by 6 bases and J by 2 bases, with 17 bases left in between. The CDR3 runs to 15 residues. The CDR3: CASRDVVRGPYEQYF. The CDR3 DNA follows: TGTGCCAGCAGGGACGTAGTGCGGGGACCCTACGAGCAGTACTTC.